This TCR beta chain appears in the sequencing data of a study of monozygotic twins with inflammatory bowel disease. Study results and limitations: The analysis yielded no support for one strong signal or clonotype associated with IBD. Reduced clonotype sharing with other individuals was observed in IBD patients relative to healthy twins, especially with disease activity.

TCRdb reprocessed the 5' RACE reads, keeping one entry per CDR3 protein, no DNA. This sample's table has approximately 380,000 distinct CDR3 sequences. Comment on this clonotype: Its antigen is currently unknown.

Looked up from germline, CDR1 is MGHDK and CDR2 is SYGVNS. CDR3 length equals 16 residues. Specimen: blood. This TCR came from a human donor with ulcerative colitis or Crohn's disease, or a healthy co-twin of an affected twin (not recorded which). The rearrangement joins TRBV25-1 to TRBJ2-1; TCRdb gives TRBD1 as the D gene, but with no DNA this cannot be confirmed. CDR3 residues: CASSEYDRLPDNEQFF.